One sample yielded the 8 T cell receptor beta chains listed below, sequenced in a study of early T cells in non-severe SARS-CoV-2 infection. Each CDR3 protein gets one entry after TCRdb re-called the 5' RACE reads with MiXCR. The sample contains 25,000 or so distinct CDR3 sequences, about 3% of which appear only once. Sequenced material: whole blood. The receptors shown here come from an adult who was a healthcare worker with PCR-confirmed SARS-CoV-2 infection or an uninfected control (not recorded which).

Many counts were recorded for this clonotype. The chain has TRBV20-1 and TRBJ1-1; D gene ambiguous. Trimming shortened V by 8 bases and J by 2 bases, and 15 bases separated the two germline ends. The CDR3 contains 13 residues. Germline CDR1 DFQATT, CDR2 SNEGSKA (reference sequence). CDR3 coding DNA: TGCAGTCCTTGGACTGTGAAAAACACTGAAGCTTTCTTT. Its protein product is CSPWTVKNTEAFF.

The sample holds many counts of this clonotype. The J gene is TRBJ2-1, the V gene TRBV6-5; 7 positions match TRBD2. Per the germline V gene, CDR1 is MNHEY and CDR2 is SVGAGI. V lost 0 bases and J lost 0; bases outside the gene matches: 5. The CDR3 runs to 17 residues. The CDR3 loop is CASSYSNPGGSYNEQFF. Written as DNA, the CDR3 is TGTGCCAGCAGTTACTCGAATCCGGGGGGCTCCTACAATGAGCAGTTCTTC.

This clonotype has a count of ten or more. The chain has TRBV7-9 and TRBJ1-1; D remains unclear. The V end was cut by 7 bases, the J end by 2 bases, with 11 bases between. CDR3 length equals 13 residues. Germline values: CDR1 SEHNR, CDR2 FQNEAQ (reference sequence). CDR3 nucleotides: TGTGCCAGCATGTCGGCGGTAAACACTGAAGCTTTCTTT. Its protein product is CASMSAVNTEAFF.

This clonotype was seen ten or more times. The chain recombines TRBV18 with TRBJ1-5; 7 nucleotides match TRBD1. The CDR3 sequence is 14 residues long. CDR1 and CDR2 from the germline V gene are KGHSH and LQKENI. The trim removed 6 bases at V and 3 bases at J, leaving 5 bases unmatched. The CDR3: CASSTGSDNQPQHF. For the CDR3, the DNA is TGTGCCAGCTCGACAGGGTCCGACAATCAGCCCCAGCATTTT.

This clonotype was recorded at least ten times. The genes are TRBV7-8 and TRBJ2-3; D tentatively reads TRBD1 or TRBD2 (5 bases each). Trimming shortened V by 5 bases and J by 1 base, and 16 bases separated the two germline ends. The germline V gene has CDR1 SGHVS and CDR2 FQNEAQ. The CDR3 covers 16 residues. For the CDR3, the DNA is TGTGCCAGCAGCCTTAGAGGGGCTGGGGGCACAGATACGCAGTATTTT. It codes for CASSLRGAGGTDTQYF.

This clonotype was observed at least ten times. At one end the junction does not follow the germline gene, possibly because of a read error. The CDR3 protein is CASSTPNTPTF. CDR3 sequence (DNA): TGTGCCAGCAGCACTCCTAACACCCCAACCTTT. The V gene is TRBV12-3 or TRBV12-4, the J gene TRBJ1-1; no firm D call. This CDR3 has 11 residues.

This clonotype was recorded at least ten times. The chain has TRBV12-3 or TRBV12-4 and TRBJ1-2; TRBD1 matches at 8 bases. The CDR3 sequence is 14 residues long. J lost 5 bases, V lost 6 bases, and 8 bases had no gene match. The DNA of the CDR3 is TGTGCCAGCAGGACCCGACAGGGGCTGTATGGCTACACCTTC. The encoded protein is CASRTRQGLYGYTF.

This clonotype turned up a few times. The chain carries TRBV24-1 and TRBJ2-6; either TRBD1 or TRBD2 may fit D (5 bases each). The V and J ends lost 7 bases and 1 base respectively, with 16 bases between them. The CDR3 is made up of 17 amino acids. Germline assignment: CDR1 KGHDR and CDR2 SFDVKD. The CDR3 region has the DNA TGTGCCACCAGCCATGGGGGTCGTCAATCTGGGGCCAACGTCCTGACTTTC. This encodes CATSHGGRQSGANVLTF.